The 24 T cell receptor beta chains given below trace back to one sample, sequenced in a study of T-cell memory formation after mild COVID-19. MiXCR, run by TCRdb on the 5' RACE reads, gives a single entry per CDR3 protein. The sample has 350,000 or so distinct CDR3 sequences; under 25% are singletons. Source material: PBMCs or a T cell subset sorted from them (not recorded which). Source of these receptors: a man aged 18 to 30 who had mild COVID-19 (a few samples of this study predate the infection). Cell type and time point are not known.

In this sample, this clonotype turned up a few times. V and J are TRBV4-2 and TRBJ2-1; D unresolved. The germline CDR1 and CDR2 sequences are LGHNA and YNFKEQ. This CDR3 region has 16 residues. V lost 0 bases and J 0 bases, leaving 9 bases between the germline ends. Here the CDR3 DNA reads TGTGCCAGCAGCCAAGATACGAGTAGCTCCTACAATGAGCAGTTCTTC. This codes for CASSQDTSSSYNEQFF.

The chain links TRBV5-1 to TRBJ1-6, with D possibly matching TRBD1 (6 bases). Trimming cost V 0 bases and J 8 bases, with 12 bases left between them. Germline V gives CDR1 SGHRS, CDR2 YFSETQ. This CDR3 spans 15 amino acids. In DNA, the CDR3 is TGCGCCAGCAGCTTGGTCACAGGGCGCGATTCACCCCTCCACTTT. Encoded protein: CASSLVTGRDSPLHF.

There are a few counts of this clonotype. The chain combines TRBV5-1 with TRBJ2-5; TRBD2 might be the D (6 bases). V was shortened by 4 bases and J by 5 bases, with 24 bases between the two germline ends. The CDR3 totals 17 residues. Germline values: CDR1 SGHRS, CDR2 YFSETQ. The CDR3 protein is CASSPEGRRGVGETQYF. The CDR3 bases are TGCGCCAGCAGCCCCGAAGGTCGGAGGGGAGTCGGGGAGACCCAGTACTTC.

This clonotype was observed a handful of times. The chain combines TRBV4-1 with TRBJ1-6; D possibly corresponds to TRBD1 (5 bases). V was cut by 0 bases and J by 7 bases, with 16 bases left in between. CDR1 is MGHRA, CDR2 YSYEKL, per germline. CDR3 length: 17 residues. This CDR3 is CASSQDSQSEGNSPLHF. In nucleotides, the CDR3 is TGCGCCAGCAGCCAAGATTCCCAGTCCGAGGGGAATTCACCCCTCCACTTT.

This clonotype was detected a few times. DNA of the CDR3: TGTGCCAGCAGCTCGAGGGGGGGACCGAGTCCCTACGAGCAGTACTTC. As protein: CASSSRGGPSPYEQYF. The chain carries TRBV7-9 and TRBJ2-7; TRBD2 is a possible D gene (7 bases). The CDR3 sequence is 16 residues long. The germline CDR1 and CDR2 sequences are SEHNR and FQNEAQ (reference sequence). The V end lost 4 bases, the J end lost 2 bases, and 18 bases lay between the germline ends.

The sample holds a few counts of this clonotype. This chain links TRBV5-1 with TRBJ2-3; tentative D call: TRBD2 (6 bases). CDR1 and CDR2 (germline): SGHRS, YFSETQ. V lost 3 bases and J 5 bases, leaving 13 bases between the germline ends. This CDR3 has 14 amino acids. The CDR3 protein is CASSSGTERDTQYF. Here the CDR3 DNA reads TGCGCCAGCAGCTCTGGGACTGAGAGAGATACGCAGTATTTT. The variable domain in full, completed from reference TRBV5-1 and TRBJ2-3, reads KAGVTQTPRYLIKTRGQQVTLSCSPISGHRSVSWYQQTPGQGLQFLFEYFSETQRNKGNFPGRFSGRQFSNSRSEMNVSTLELGDSALYLCASSSGTERDTQYFGPGTRLTVL.

This clonotype was observed a handful of times. The V gene is TRBV21-1, the J gene TRBJ1-1; TRBD1, the table's D call, was not compared with the DNA. TRBV21-1 is a pseudogene locus. This CDR3 region has 14 residues. CDR3 residues: CASSKAEPPYGAFF. In DNA, the CDR3 is TGTGCCAGCAGCAAAGCGGAACCCCCCTACGGAGCTTTCTTT.

V and J are TRBV9 and TRBJ2-3; perhaps D is TRBD1 or TRBD2 (5 bases each). This CDR3 is built from 15 residues. Trimming cost V 1 base and J 3 bases, with 12 bases left between them. Germline V gene sequence: CDR1 SGDLS, CDR2 YYNGEE. In nucleotides, the CDR3 is TGTGCCAGCAGCGTAACTAGTGAGGGGACAGATACGCAGTATTTT. Amino acids: CASSVTSEGTDTQYF.

The rearrangement joins TRBV4-1 to TRBJ1-5, with a tentative D call TRBD1 (6 bases). Germline CDR1 is MGHRA and CDR2 is YSYEKL. The CDR3 extends over 15 amino acids. V was trimmed by 1 base and J by 6 bases, leaving 13 bases between them. The CDR3 DNA follows: TGCGCCAGCAGCCAAGTCCCCCAGGGGTCTCAGCCCCAGCATTTT. Residues: CASSQVPQGSQPQHF.

This clonotype was observed a handful of times. This chain connects TRBV6-5 to TRBJ2-5; 8 positions agree with TRBD2. V dropped 2 bases and J dropped 5; count of bases not matched to a gene: 7. There are 15 residues in the CDR3. Germline V gives CDR1 MNHEY, CDR2 SVGAGI. The CDR3: CASSYASGGWETQYF. Here the CDR3 DNA reads TGTGCCAGCAGTTACGCCAGCGGGGGCTGGGAGACCCAGTACTTC.

This sequence joins TRBV28 and TRBJ1-6, with D possibly matching TRBD1 (5 bases). V lost 6 bases and J 7 bases, leaving 10 bases between the germline ends. The CDR3 runs 13 residues. Germline CDR1 MDHEN, CDR2 SYDVKM. The CDR3 sequence: CASSWDQNSPLHF. The CDR3 DNA reads TGTGCCAGCAGCTGGGACCAAAATTCACCCCTCCACTTT. Based on the CDR3 plus reference TRBV28 and TRBJ1-6, the full variable domain is DVKVTQSSRYLVKRTGEKVFLECVQDMDHENMFWYRQDPGLGLRLIYFSYDVKMKEKGDIPEGYSVSREKKERFSLILESASTNQTSMYLCASSWDQNSPLHFGNGTRLTVT.

The chain recombines TRBV2 with TRBJ2-2; D is possibly TRBD2 (6 bases). Germline V gene data show CDR1 as SNHLY and CDR2 as FYNNEI. The CDR3 runs 11 residues. Trimming cost V 6 bases and J 8 bases, with 7 bases left between them. The CDR3 here is CASSREGELFF. In DNA form, the CDR3 reads TGTGCCAGCAGCCGGGAGGGGGAGCTGTTTTTT.

This chain joins TRBV5-1 and TRBJ1-5, with 10 bases matching TRBD1. This CDR3 has 18 residues. Trimming took 1 base from V and 5 from J; bases not matched to a gene: 12. Germline V gives CDR1 SGHRS, CDR2 YFSETQ. The CDR3, as DNA: TGCGCCAGCAGCTTGAGCCCGTCCCGGGACAGGGGTCATCAGCCCCAGCATTTT. It encodes CASSLSPSRDRGHQPQHF.

The chain carries TRBV20-1 and TRBJ2-3; 16 bases are shared with TRBD2. Germline CDR1 reads DFQATT; CDR2 reads SNEGSKA (reference sequence). The V segment lost 1 base and the J segment 5 bases; nucleotides outside the gene matches: 12. CDR3 length: 19 amino acids. The CDR3 DNA is TGCAGTGCTAGAGCAGGCGGGACTAGCGGGGGGGCAGCTCTAGATACGCAGTATTTT. Its protein product is CSARAGGTSGGAALDTQYF.

The rearrangement links TRBV10-3 to TRBJ2-3, with D perhaps TRBD1 (6 bases). The CDR3 loop spans 12 amino acids. V was pared by 6 bases and J by 5 bases, with 9 bases between. CDR1 is ENHRY, CDR2 SYGVKD, per germline. The DNA of the CDR3 is TGTGCCATCAGGGGGGCGGGAGATACGCAGTATTTT. As protein: CAIRGAGDTQYF.

The V call is TRBV20-1, the J call TRBJ1-2; TRBD1 might be the D (5 bases). Germline V gene sequence: CDR1 DFQATT, CDR2 SNEGSKA (reference sequence). V lost 0 bases and J 7 bases, leaving 18 bases between the germline ends. The CDR3 has 15 residues. The CDR3 loop is CSARDHSRGVSGYTF. In nucleotides, the CDR3 is TGCAGTGCTAGAGATCATAGCCGGGGGGTGTCTGGCTACACCTTC.

The rearrangement links TRBV20-1 to TRBJ1-2; D is uncertain. This CDR3 comprises 12 residues. Deletions cut 3 bases from V and 2 bases from J, with 7 bases between. Germline CDR1 reads DFQATT; CDR2 reads SNEGSKA (reference sequence). The DNA for the CDR3 is TGCAGTGCTAGGAGCACCAACTATGGCTACACCTTC. Amino acid sequence: CSARSTNYGYTF.

CDR3 bases: TGCAGTGCTAGAGACGGGACAGGGAAGGCAGATACGCAGTATTTT. Residues: CSARDGTGKADTQYF. The V gene is TRBV20-1, the J gene TRBJ2-3; 9 bases align to TRBD1. The germline CDR1 and CDR2 sequences are DFQATT and SNEGSKA (reference sequence). CDR3 length: 15 residues. The junction had 5 bases not matched to a gene; V was cut back by 0 bases and J by 4 bases.

The chain couples TRBV28 to TRBJ1-5; D call uncertain. Germline V CDR1 and CDR2: MDHEN, SYDVKM. The CDR3 spans 14 residues. Trimming left V 9 bases short and J 0 bases short, with 12 bases between. The CDR3 DNA reads TGTGCCAGTTCCGATCTATATAGCAATCAGCCCCAGCATTTT. Translating it yields CASSDLYSNQPQHF. Looking up the rest from reference TRBV28 and TRBJ1-5 gives the full variable domain: DVKVTQSSRYLVKRTGEKVFLECVQDMDHENMFWYRQDPGLGLRLIYFSYDVKMKEKGDIPEGYSVSREKKERFSLILESASTNQTSMYLCASSDLYSNQPQHFGDGTRLSIL.

This clonotype has just a few counts. This rearrangement joins TRBV10-3 to TRBJ1-2; D perhaps matches TRBD1 (6 bases). This CDR3 is built from 16 residues. Germline lookup yields CDR1 ENHRY and CDR2 SYGVKD. The V end was cut by 4 bases, the J end by 8 bases, with 23 bases between. The CDR3 spells CAISGWTADAVMGYTF. CDR3 nucleotide sequence: TGTGCCATCAGTGGATGGACAGCCGACGCGGTAATGGGCTACACCTTC.

The chain couples TRBV6-1 to TRBJ1-2, with 7 bases lining up with TRBD1. The CDR3 has 15 amino acids. The V gene end was trimmed by 6 bases and the J gene end by 1 base; junction bases not matched to a gene: 8. Germline lookup yields CDR1 MNHNS and CDR2 SASEGT. The DNA for the CDR3 is TGTGCCAGCAGCCAGGGGACAGCCCATAACTATGGCTACACCTTC. It translates to CASSQGTAHNYGYTF.

This sequence joins TRBV7-2 and TRBJ1-5; D is uncertain. The CDR3 has 15 amino acids. V was shortened by 2 bases and J by 2 bases, with 10 bases between the two germline ends. Germline-derived CDR1 and CDR2 are SGHTA and FQGNSA. The CDR3 protein is CASSLRVSGNQPQHF. The CDR3 DNA sequence: TGTGCCAGCAGCTTACGGGTCTCGGGCAATCAGCCCCAGCATTTT.

This clonotype was detected a few times. This rearrangement joins TRBV18 to TRBJ1-1, with unresolved D. This CDR3 region has 14 residues. The V gene lost 2 bases and the J gene lost 4 bases, with 11 bases spanning the gap. Germline-derived CDR1 and CDR2 are KGHSH and LQKENI. CDR3 loop: CASSPWISGTEAFF. CDR3 nucleotides: TGTGCCAGCTCACCATGGATCTCAGGCACTGAAGCTTTCTTT.

Many counts were recorded for this clonotype. This chain joins TRBV5-1 and TRBJ2-7, with D perhaps matching TRBD1 (5 bases). V was trimmed by 0 bases and J by 3 bases, leaving 10 bases between them. Germline lookup yields CDR1 SGHRS and CDR2 YFSETQ. The CDR3 is made up of 14 amino acids. The CDR3 DNA is TGCGCCAGCAGCTTGGGGGCAGGGTACTACGAGCAGTACGTC. Translating it yields CASSLGAGYYEQYV.